A selection of T cell receptor beta chains follows, all from one sample in a study of CD8+ T cells in alopecia areata. TCRdb keeps only in-frame clones here, not all; method: immunoSEQ multiplex PCR. The data hold 150,000 to 200,000 clones, with about 53% observed a single time. Material: CD8+ T cells sorted from blood, obtained at week 24, from a patient treated with tofacitinib. The source of these receptors is a human donor with alopecia areata. Each CDR3 is given with its conserved first and last residue. A D gene is named only where the DNA matches it firmly. Only some rows state a clone size, as once, few, many or a class for expanded clones.

j_gene	v_gene	d_gene	abundance	CDR3nt	CDR3aa
TRBJ2-5	TRBV11-2	NA	NA	TGTGCCAGCAGCTTACCTGGGGAGACCCAGTACTTC	CASSLPGETQYF
TRBJ1-2	TRBV11-2	TRBD1	once	TGTGCCAGCAGCTTAACCCGAGGACAGGGGGCGATTGGCTACACCTTC	CASSLTRGQGAIGYTF
TRBJ1-1	TRBV19	NA	few	TGTGCCAGTAGTGACAGCCCCGACACTGAAGCTTTCTTT	CASSDSPDTEAFF
TRBJ1-6	TRBV9	NA	NA	TGTGCCAGCAGCGCCGCCTCCTCCACTGCACCCCTCCACTTT	CASSAASSTAPLHF
TRBJ2-3	TRBV15	TRBD2	NA	TGTGCCACCAGCCCGGGACTAGCGGGGAGTAGCACAGATACGCAGTATTTT	CATSPGLAGSSTDTQYF
TRBJ2-3	TRBV7-3	TRBD2	few	TGTGCCAGCAGCTTAGCGGGGGGCACAGATACGCAGTATTTT	CASSLAGGTDTQYF
TRBJ1-6	TRBV19	NA	NA	TGTGCCAGTGGGGGGGGAGAGCGACCCCTCCACTTT	CASGGGERPLHF
TRBJ2-7	TRBV11-2	NA	few	TGTGCCAGCAGCATACTAGGGTTCGAGCAGTACTTC	CASSILGFEQYF
TRBJ2-7	TRBV30	NA	NA	TGTGCCTGGAGTGTACTCGCGAGGGGCGACGAGCAGTACTTC	CAWSVLARGDEQYF
TRBJ1-4	TRBV4-3	NA	NA	TGCGCCAGCAGCCAAGATCGACAGGATGAAAAACTGTTTTTT	CASSQDRQDEKLFF
TRBJ2-7	TRBV28	TRBD1	few	TGTGCCAGCAGTCACCGGGACAGCTCCTACGAGCAGTACTTC	CASSHRDSSYEQYF
TRBJ2-2	TRBV13	TRBD2	NA	TGTGCCAGCAGCCCAGGACTAGCGGGGGCCCCGAACACCGGGGAGCTGTTTTTT	CASSPGLAGAPNTGELFF
TRBJ1-1	TRBV29-1	NA	NA	TGCAGCGTTGATGAGCTCGCAGCTTTCTTT	CSVDELAAFF
TRBJ2-6	TRBV19	NA	few	TGTGCCAGTAGTACTGGGGCCAACGTCCTGACTTTC	CASSTGANVLTF
TRBJ1-5	TRBV27	TRBD1	NA	TGTGCCAGCGCGGACAGGGGGCAGAATCAGCCCCAGCATTTT	CASADRGQNQPQHF
TRBJ1-1	TRBV5-8	NA	many	TGTGCCAGCAGCCAACCAGCTGGATTATCTGACACTGAAGCTTTCTTT	CASSQPAGLSDTEAFF
TRBJ2-7	TRBV5-1	TRBD1	NA	TGCGCCAGCAGCTACGGGACAGGGGGCTCCTACGAGCAGTACTTC	CASSYGTGGSYEQYF
TRBJ2-5	TRBV7-2	NA	few	TGTGCCAGCAGCTTAAGCCTACCCTCCCAAGAGACCCAGTACTTC	CASSLSLPSQETQYF
TRBJ1-5	TRBV30	TRBD1	NA	TGTGCCTGGAGTGTAGGGACAGCCGAACATCAGCCCCAGCATTTT	CAWSVGTAEHQPQHF
TRBJ2-7	TRBV4-3	NA	few	TGCGCCAGCAGCCAAGCTTGGGCTGATAGCTACGAGCAGTACTTC	CASSQAWADSYEQYF
TRBJ1-2	TRBV30	NA	once	TGTGCCTGGAGTGTAACGCCCGAGGGCGGCTACACCTTC	CAWSVTPEGGYTF
TRBJ2-1	TRBV19	NA	few	TGTGCCAGTAGTATAGCTGCGGGGGCCCCTGTGGATGAGCAGTTCTTC	CASSIAAGAPVDEQFF
TRBJ2-7	TRBV30	NA	NA	TGTGCCTGGAGTGTAAGCGTTTACTACGAGCAGTACTTC	CAWSVSVYYEQYF
TRBJ1-6	TRBV2	TRBD1	NA	TGTGCCAGCAGTGAAGCCGGGTCGGGACAGGGAAATTCACCCCTCCACTTT	CASSEAGSGQGNSPLHF
TRBJ1-2	TRBV7-9	NA	NA	TGTGCCAGCAGCTTAATAGCGGGGTCGTATGGCTACACCTTC	CASSLIAGSYGYTF
TRBJ2-7	TRBV27	TRBD1	NA	TGTGCCAGCAGTCCCTCAGGGGGTGAGAGTTCCTACGAGCAGTACTTC	CASSPSGGESSYEQYF
TRBJ2-1	TRBV27	TRBD2	NA	TGTGCCAGCAGTCAGCGGGGGGGCTACAATGAGCAGTTCTTC	CASSQRGGYNEQFF
TRBJ2-2	TRBV7-2	TRBD1	many	TGTGCCAGCAGCTTGGGGACAGGGGCGTATCGGCCCGGGGAGCTGTTTTTT	CASSLGTGAYRPGELFF
TRBJ1-2	TRBV7-9	TRBD1	NA	TGTGCCAGCAGTCTGGACAGGGATGGCTACACCTTC	CASSLDRDGYTF
TRBJ2-1	TRBV29-1	NA	NA	TGCAGCGTTCTCCCAGGGTCGGTAAATGAGCAGTTCTTC	CSVLPGSVNEQFF
TRBJ2-3	TRBV6-1	TRBD2	few	TGTGCCAGCATACTAGCGGGGACGAACACAGATACGCAGTATTTT	CASILAGTNTDTQYF
TRBJ1-4	TRBV10-2	NA	NA	TGCGCCAGTAAAGACCGGGACGGGAATGAAAAACTGTTTTTT	CASKDRDGNEKLFF
TRBJ2-7	TRBV7-2	NA	NA	TGTGCCAGCAGCTTAATGTCGGCAGAACAGTACTTC	CASSLMSAEQYF
TRBJ2-5	TRBV6-5	TRBD1	few	TGTGCCAGCAGTTACAGGGAAGACAGGGACCAAGAGACCCAGTACTTC	CASSYREDRDQETQYF
TRBJ2-2	TRBV11-2	TRBD1	few	TGTGCCAGCAGCGAGGCAGGGGGCGAACCTTCGAACACCGGGGAGCTGTTTTTT	CASSEAGGEPSNTGELFF
TRBJ2-7	TRBV13	NA	NA	TGTGCCAGCAGCCCCGGAAGACCTTACGAGCAGTACTTC	CASSPGRPYEQYF
TRBJ1-2	TRBV19	NA	few	TGTGCCAGTAGATCGACGGAGGGCGGGTATGGCTACACCTTC	CASRSTEGGYGYTF
TRBJ1-2	TRBV29-1	NA	NA	TGCAGCGTTGTTAAGGACTATGGCTACACCTTC	CSVVKDYGYTF
TRBJ2-3	TRBV13	NA	NA	TGTGCCAGTTCGGGGGAAGATACGCAGTATTTT	CASSGEDTQYF
TRBJ2-5	TRBV6-5	TRBD1	NA	TGTGCCAGCAGCCCCGGACAGGAAGGGGAGACCCAGTACTTC	CASSPGQEGETQYF
TRBJ2-7	TRBV4-3	TRBD2	NA	TGCGCCAGCAGCCCCGCCCTAGCGGGGGACGAGCAGTACTTC	CASSPALAGDEQYF
TRBJ2-3	TRBV2	NA	NA	TGTGCCAGCAATGGTGCAGCCTACACAGATACGCAGTATTTT	CASNGAAYTDTQYF